This is a list of T cell receptor beta chains from one sample in a study of blood T cells in healthy people across ages. Via MiXCR, TCRdb re-called the 5' RACE reads, giving one row per CDR3 protein. The sample carries around 800,000 distinct CDR3 sequences, about a quarter recorded once. This sample was shared with a second study, whose subject was T cells of mothers and their children.

The sequenced sample consisted of blood. The receptor source for this set is a boy between 10 and 17 years old in good health. CDR3s include the opening cysteine and the closing phenylalanine or tryptophan. The D gene is left open where the match is weak. Clone sizes are given selectively: once, few, many, or a class where the clone is expanded.

TGTGCCAGCAGCTCGGTCGGGGACACTGAAGCTTTCTTT CASSSVGDTEAFF TRBV7-9 few NA TRBJ1-1
TGTGCCAGCAGCTACGGACAGAACTACGAGCAGTACTTC CASSYGQNYEQYF TRBV6-5 NA NA TRBJ2-7
TGTGCCAGCAGTGGGGACAGGGCGAACACTGAAGCTTTCTTT CASSGDRANTEAFF TRBV25-1 NA TRBD1 TRBJ1-1
TGTGCCAGCAGTTATGGGACTAGCGGTTCCTACGAGCAGTACTTC CASSYGTSGSYEQYF TRBV6-5 few TRBD2 TRBJ2-7
TGTGCCAGCAGCCCGTTAGTAGACAGGGTAACCGGCTACACCTTC CASSPLVDRVTGYTF TRBV6-5 NA TRBD1 TRBJ1-2
TGTGCCACCAGTGATTTCATGGAGACCCAGTACTTC CATSDFMETQYF TRBV24-1 few NA TRBJ2-5
TGTGCCAGCTCGCCGAGGGGCAGGGATTTCTACGAGCAGTACTTC CASSPRGRDFYEQYF TRBV18 NA NA TRBJ2-7
TGTGCCAGCAGCCTTGGGACTAGCGGGGGGACCGGGGAGCTGTTTTTT CASSLGTSGGTGELFF TRBV9 NA TRBD2 TRBJ2-2
TGTGCCAGCAGCCAAGACATAGGGAAGAGCTCCTACAATGAGCAGTTCTTC CASSQDIGKSSYNEQFF TRBV3-1 few NA TRBJ2-1
TGTGCCAGCAGCTCCCAGGAGTCCTACTACAATGAGCAGTTCTTC CASSSQESYYNEQFF TRBV5-8 NA NA TRBJ2-1
TGTGCCAGCATGAACACAGATACGCAGTATTTC CASMNTDTQYF TRBV12-3/TRBV12-4 NA NA TRBJ2-3
TGTGCCAGCAGCGTAGATGGCGGGGGGCCCCAAGAGACCCAGTACTTC CASSVDGGGPQETQYF TRBV9 few TRBD2 TRBJ2-5
TGTGCCAGCGGCCATAAGGCCGGGCTACAAGAGACCCAGTACTTC CASGHKAGLQETQYF TRBV3-1 NA NA TRBJ2-5
TGTGCCAGCCAAGTGGGGGCCTACAATGAGCAGTTCTTC CASQVGAYNEQFF TRBV28 NA NA TRBJ2-1
TGTGCCAGCAGTGAATATGGGGACCGGGAGACCCAGTACTTC CASSEYGDRETQYF TRBV25-1 NA NA TRBJ2-5
TGTGCCAGCAGTGGGACTAGCGGGGGGTCCGTCGGGGAGCAGTTCTTC CASSGTSGGSVGEQFF TRBV27 NA TRBD2 TRBJ2-1
TGTGCCAGCAGTAAAGGAAGGGGTGACGGTTCCTACAATGAGCAGTTCTTC CASSKGRGDGSYNEQFF TRBV6-1 NA NA TRBJ2-1
TGTGCCAGCAGTCTTCGCAGCGTTAGTGGAAACACCATATATTTT CASSLRSVSGNTIYF TRBV6-5 NA NA TRBJ1-3
TGTGCCAGCAGTGACAGCAGGAAGCCCCTCCACTTT CASSDSRKPLHF TRBV6-1 few NA TRBJ1-6
TGTGCCAGCAGACTATCCGGACAGGGGGAAACTTTTGGCTACACCTTC CASRLSGQGETFGYTF TRBV6-6 few TRBD1 TRBJ1-2
TGTGCCAGCAGCTACTGGACAGGGACGAATTCACCCCTCCACTTT CASSYWTGTNSPLHF TRBV3-1 few TRBD1 TRBJ1-6
TGTGCCAGCAGCCAAGGGCCCCCAGGGGCAGCCCCATTCTACGAGCAGTACTTC CASSQGPPGAAPFYEQYF TRBV3-1 NA NA TRBJ2-7
TGTGCCAGCAGCTTGCCACCGGGAGGGTATGGCTACACCTTC CASSLPPGGYGYTF TRBV5-6 NA NA TRBJ1-2
TGTGCCAGCAGTCCCCCGGGACAAATCCACGAGCAGTACTTC CASSPPGQIHEQYF TRBV28 NA NA TRBJ2-7
TGCAGCGTTGACCGGGACGGCACAGATACGCAGTATTTT CSVDRDGTDTQYF TRBV29-1 NA NA TRBJ2-3
TGTGCCAGCAGCCCCGAACCCGGAGGAGAAACATTTTCCTACGAGCAGTACTTC CASSPEPGGETFSYEQYF TRBV7-9 NA NA TRBJ2-7
TGTGCCAGCAGTTTCAGGGTGGGCACAGATGTGCAGTATTTT CASSFRVGTDVQYF TRBV12-3/TRBV12-4 NA NA TRBJ2-3
TGTGCCAGCAGTTGGACCGCTCAACCGGGACAGGGGGCCCCTCGGGGCACCGGGGAGCTGTTTTTT CASSWTAQPGQGAPRGTGELFF TRBV2 few TRBD1 TRBJ2-2
TGTGCCAGCAGCCCCGCGGGGGTAAAGGAGACCCAGTACTTC CASSPAGVKETQYF TRBV6-2/TRBV6-3 NA TRBD2 TRBJ2-5
TGCGCCAGCAGTGAGTCAACAGGGTTTAATGAAAAACTGTTTTTT CASSESTGFNEKLFF TRBV10-1 NA NA TRBJ1-4
TGTGCCAGCAGATCAGGGACCGACCCCTACGAGCAGTACTTC CASRSGTDPYEQYF TRBV25-1 NA NA TRBJ2-7
TGTGCCAGCAGCCGAGGGGAGGGCAGATGGAACGAGCAGTACTTC CASSRGEGRWNEQYF TRBV13 few TRBD2 TRBJ2-7
TGTGCCAGCTCATCCGAAGCAGGTTACGAGCAGTACTTC CASSSEAGYEQYF TRBV12-3/TRBV12-4 NA NA TRBJ2-7
TGTGCCAGCAGCCCGGCGGAACGCGCGGGGGGCAATGAGCAGTTCTTC CASSPAERAGGNEQFF TRBV4-2 few TRBD2 TRBJ2-1
TGTGCCAGCAGTCCCCTGACAGGGAGGTTCCCAAATGAGCAGTTCTTC CASSPLTGRFPNEQFF TRBV27 NA NA TRBJ2-1
TGTGCCAGCAGCAAAGTTGGCAGGGACCCTTCCTACGAGCAGTACTTC CASSKVGRDPSYEQYF TRBV21-1 few NA TRBJ2-7
TGCAGCGTTGAAGATCTTGGGTCAGCTAACTATGGCTACACCTTC CSVEDLGSANYGYTF TRBV29-1 few NA TRBJ1-2